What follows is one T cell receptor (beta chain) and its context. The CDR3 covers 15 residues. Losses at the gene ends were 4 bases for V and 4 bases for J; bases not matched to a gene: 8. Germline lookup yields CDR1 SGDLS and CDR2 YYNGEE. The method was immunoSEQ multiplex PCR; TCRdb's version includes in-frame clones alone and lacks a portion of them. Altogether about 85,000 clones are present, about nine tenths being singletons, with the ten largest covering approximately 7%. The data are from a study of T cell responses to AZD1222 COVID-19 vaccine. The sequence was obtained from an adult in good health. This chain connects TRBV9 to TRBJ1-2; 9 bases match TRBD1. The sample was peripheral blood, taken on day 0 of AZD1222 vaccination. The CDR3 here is CASSPGQGVSYGYTF. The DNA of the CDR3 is TGTGCCAGCAGCCCGGGACAGGGAGTTTCCTATGGCTACACCTTC.